The text below deals with one T cell receptor (beta chain). The antigen it binds to is not known. Base quality data are lacking; no much larger clone is found one base away. The CDR3 sequence holds 14 residues, the cysteine and phenylalanine included. Only the CDR3 DNA is retained, 42 bases long and in frame from the first base. The junction carries 10 bases between V and J, which are trimmed by 0 bases and 8 bases respectively. The germline V gene provides CDR1 LGHNA and CDR2 YSLEER. The data were taken from a study of shared clonotypes between healthy human individuals (dated by TCRdb to about 2020). In terms of the full investigation: A few men and two women, aged 18 to 49 years, made up the cohort. For each donor, CD4 naive and CD4 memory were each given three plates, CD8 naive was given two plates, and CD8 memory was given one plate. The study deeply sequenced blood TCR repertoires of five healthy adults to estimate repertoire size and the extent of clonotype sharing between individuals. Libraries were prepared and TCR repertoires were sequenced by different laboratories using diverse techniques, in order to increase sequencing depth and limit assay-specific biases. Between about 0.94 and 8.9 billion PBMCs per donor were obtained by leukapheresis. Study-level results and caveats: Naive subsets generally had larger estimated clonotype richness than memory subsets did. Compared with non-shared clonotypes, clonotypes shared by all four sorted-subset donors had higher generation probabilities. About 4.5% of naive CD4, 3.5% of naive CD8, approximately 2.2% of memory CD4, and 0.4% of memory CD8 clonotypes were shared across several donors. Pairwise subsampling indicated that sequencing depth was expected to affect the degree of clonotype sharing among donors. Even with the large sequencing depth, rarefaction of the sorted-subset datasets indicated that sequencing was incomplete. Because the study included a small number of donors, the genetic and exposure-history diversity represented was limited. Sampling was limited to blood, and TCR repertoires in tissue likely differ from TCR repertoires in blood.

CD8 naive samples were CD45RO-negative cells positively selected for CCR7, giving a CD45RA+CCR7+ population that excluded TemRA cells. Donors were healthy HIV-negative adults with no recently reported acute infections or vaccinations. Every donor was a Caucasian adult residing in Nashville, Tennessee, USA. Blood was collected by leukapheresis, and PBMCs were isolated by Ficoll-Histopaque density gradient centrifugation and then cryopreserved in liquid nitrogen vapor phase. Analytical flow cytometry was used to check the purity and quantity of every magnetically sorted T cell population. From each sorted fraction, genomic DNA was isolated and quantified by UV absorbance on a Nanodrop 2000c. TCR CDR3 regions were amplified from genomic DNA by multiplex PCR using the deep immunoSEQ assay. Extracted genomic DNA from each cell subset was distributed evenly across all wells of several immunoSEQ 96-well plates, and each plate was treated as a replicate. Each replicate PCR for sorted subsets received approximately 200 ng genomic DNA, equal to about 30,000 T cell genomes. The purified libraries were quantified using a Qubit 3.0 fluorometer, sized with a Bioanalyzer 2100, and then quantified again using the KAPA Library Quantification kit. Each immunoSEQ 96-well plate was sequenced on its own single-read 150-cycle Illumina NextSeq 550 flow cell. The original methods were these. The immunoSEQ output contained only junctional sequences without quality scores, so filtering could not match that applied to full-length reads. Sequences were annotated with PyIR, a Python wrapper for IgBLAST v1.9, using IMGT germline references to assign V/J genes and CDR3. Reads were removed for weak V/J assignments (E-value above 1e-6), missing CDR3, stop codons, out-of-frame junctions, or ambiguous translated residues. A V3J clonotype was defined by an identical inferred V gene, J gene, and CDR3 amino acid sequence. The percentage overlap between two repertoires was calculated by dividing the number of shared unique clonotypes by the size of the smaller repertoire. RTK rarefaction, the Chao1 estimator, and Recon v2.1 estimates of unobserved clonotypes were used to assess repertoire richness. Generation probabilities were computed with OLGA for all TCRbeta clonotypes obtained by the gDNA method from several donors. Not all clones reach the TCRdb copy of this immuneACCESS table, which keeps in-frame sequences only. Checked studies attribute under half of the gap to unresolved V genes and leave the rest unexplained. The DNA gave D and trimming, while V, J and clone size come from that table. The sample includes approximately 720,000 clones, with about 90% observed a single time. Roughly 22% of the sample comes from the top ten.

This TCR was recovered from a man in his thirties or forties in good health. Sequencing was done on a sample of naive CD8+ T cells sorted from blood. This specimen's cell subset or site label, per the study, means: CD45RA+CCR7+. Recombination linked TRBV4-3 to TRBJ2-2, with the D call perhaps TRBD1 or TRBD2, each one matching 5 bases. DNA sequence: TGCGCCAGCAGCCAAGAGGGGACCTGGGGGGAGCTGTTTTTT. This yields the protein CASSQEGTWGELFF.